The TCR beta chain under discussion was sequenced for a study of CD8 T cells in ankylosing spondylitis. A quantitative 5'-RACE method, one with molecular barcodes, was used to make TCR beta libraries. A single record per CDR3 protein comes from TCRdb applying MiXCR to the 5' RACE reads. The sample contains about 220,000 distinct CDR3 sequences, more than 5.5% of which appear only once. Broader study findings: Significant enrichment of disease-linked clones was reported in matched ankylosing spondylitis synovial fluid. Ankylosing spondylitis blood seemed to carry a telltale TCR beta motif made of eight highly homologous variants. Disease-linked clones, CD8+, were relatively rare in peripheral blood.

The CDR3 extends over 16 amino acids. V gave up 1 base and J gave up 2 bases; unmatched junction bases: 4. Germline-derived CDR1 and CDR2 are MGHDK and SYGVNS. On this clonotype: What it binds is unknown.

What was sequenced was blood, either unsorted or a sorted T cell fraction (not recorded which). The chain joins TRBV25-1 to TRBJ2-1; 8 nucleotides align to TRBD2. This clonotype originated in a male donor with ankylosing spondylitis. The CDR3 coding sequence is TGTGCCAGCAGTGAATGGGGCGGGAGGACCTACAATGAGCAGTTCTTC. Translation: CASSEWGGRTYNEQFF.